This passage covers 23 T cell receptor beta chains from one sample sequenced in a study of T cells after yellow fever vaccination. TCRdb reprocessed the 5' RACE reads via MiXCR and lists one record per CDR3 protein. This sample has 170,000 or so distinct CDR3 sequences; about 6% occur once, and the top ten carry about 2.7%. This material consisted of CD4+ T cells sorted from PBMCs, taken on the day of the first yellow fever vaccination. The receptors come from a man in his late teens or twenties who received the YFV17D yellow fever vaccine.

This clonotype was seen ten or more times. The chain recombines TRBV3-1 with TRBJ2-5; 11 nucleotides align to TRBD2. The length of the CDR3 is 14 residues. Germline trimming cut 1 base from V and 9 bases from J; bases unmatched to any gene: 4. The germline V gene has CDR1 LGHDT and CDR2 YNNKEL (reference sequence). CDR3 sequence: CASSQVLAGVAQYF. The CDR3 DNA sequence: TGTGCCAGCAGCCAAGTACTAGCGGGGGTGGCCCAGTACTTC.

This clonotype has ten or more counts. The chain couples TRBV5-1 to TRBJ2-3, with TRBD1 matching over 10 bases. The V and J ends lost 3 bases and 4 bases, in that order; junction bases with no gene match: 5. Germline-derived CDR1 and CDR2 are SGHRS and YFSETQ. The CDR3 is made up of 15 amino acids. The CDR3 reads CASSSLTGGADTQYF. CDR3 sequence (DNA): TGCGCCAGCAGCTCCCTGACAGGGGGCGCAGATACGCAGTATTTT.

The chain employs TRBV6-1 and TRBJ2-7, with D perhaps matching TRBD2 (5 bases). Germline assignment: CDR1 MNHNS and CDR2 SASEGT. The CDR3 runs to 13 residues. V lost 2 bases and J 2 bases, leaving 7 bases between the germline ends. The CDR3 sequence: CASSESGPYEQYV. The CDR3 DNA reads as TGTGCCAGCAGTGAAAGCGGTCCCTACGAGCAGTACGTC.

The chain has TRBV20-1 and TRBJ2-3; 8 bases align to TRBD2. Losses at the gene ends were 0 bases for V and 3 bases for J; bases not matched to a gene: 14. The CDR3 totals 18 residues. CDR1 and CDR2 from the germline V gene are DFQATT and SNEGSKA (reference sequence). In DNA, the CDR3 is TGCAGTGCTAGAGATCTGGCGGGGGGTCCCCTGGATACAGATACGCAGTATTTT. Its protein product is CSARDLAGGPLDTDTQYF.

The V call is TRBV5-1, the J call TRBJ2-5, with D possibly TRBD1 on 5 matching bases. This CDR3 spans 15 amino acids. The germline V and J ends were trimmed by 3 bases and 1 base, with 13 bases remaining between them. CDR1 and CDR2 (germline): SGHRS, YFSETQ. The CDR3 here is CASSSDRGSQETQYF. CDR3 in DNA: TGCGCCAGCAGCTCAGATAGGGGAAGCCAAGAGACCCAGTACTTC.

This clonotype was seen at least ten times. The chain joins TRBV20-1 to TRBJ2-1; D may be TRBD1 (5 bases). The CDR3 runs to 15 residues. From germline, CDR1 is DFQATT and CDR2 SNEGSKA (reference sequence). Between the trimmed V and J ends, which lost 5 bases and 5 bases, there was a span of 19 bases. The CDR3 reads CSAPRTPGPDNEQFF. In nucleotides, the CDR3 is TGCAGTGCTCCACGGACACCAGGGCCAGACAATGAGCAGTTCTTC.

This clonotype has a handful of counts. V is TRBV28 and J is TRBJ1-6; the D is unclear. This CDR3 comprises 13 residues. Looked up from germline, CDR1 is MDHEN and CDR2 is SYDVKM. Trimming took off 6 bases at V and 6 bases at J, with 9 bases between the two ends. In DNA form, the CDR3 reads TGTGCCAGCAGCCCTTCACCTAATTCACCCCTCCACTTT. Translated: CASSPSPNSPLHF.

This clonotype has at least ten counts. V and J are TRBV5-1 and TRBJ2-5; D gene ambiguous. Per the germline V gene, CDR1 is SGHRS and CDR2 is YFSETQ. There are 15 residues in the CDR3. V was clipped by 4 bases and J by 2 bases, with 15 bases between them. CDR3 DNA: TGCGCCAGCAGCCCCGATCCCGGAAATCAAGAGACCCAGTACTTC. It specifies CASSPDPGNQETQYF.

The rearrangement links TRBV29-1 to TRBJ1-2; TRBD1 agrees at 8 bases. This CDR3 spans 16 amino acids. V dropped 5 bases and J dropped 2; count of bases not matched to a gene: 13. Per germline, CDR1 SQVTM and CDR2 ANQGSEA. The DNA for the CDR3 is TGCAGCGTTCCTGGGACAGGCGATTTTGTGAACTATGGCTACACCTTC. Protein product: CSVPGTGDFVNYGYTF. Complete variable domain (other parts from reference TRBV29-1 and TRBJ1-2): SAVISQKPSRDICQRGTSLTIQCQVDSQVTMMFWYRQQPGQSLTLIATANQGSEATYESGFVIDKFPISRPNLTFSTLTVSNMSPEDSSIYLCSVPGTGDFVNYGYTFGSGTRLTVV.

This rearrangement joins TRBV7-9 to TRBJ1-2; D is unresolved. The V gene's germline CDR1 is SEHNR and CDR2 FQNEAQ (reference sequence). This CDR3 contains 14 residues. Trimming pared 1 base from V and 4 bases from J, leaving 10 bases between. The CDR3 here is CASSLVAGSYGYTF. The CDR3, as DNA: TGTGCCAGCAGCTTAGTGGCAGGCTCCTATGGCTACACCTTC.

This chain connects TRBV4-3 to TRBJ2-2; D not certain. The CDR3 runs 19 residues. Germline CDR1 reads LGHNA; CDR2 reads YSLEER. V shed 0 bases and J shed 6 bases, with 23 bases lying between them. Here the CDR3 reads CASSQEGNLYASNPGELFF. The CDR3 nucleotides are TGCGCCAGCAGCCAAGAGGGTAACCTCTATGCCTCTAACCCCGGGGAGCTGTTTTTT.

This clonotype showed up just a few times. The chain couples TRBV2 to TRBJ1-2; D unclear. The germline V and J ends were trimmed by 5 bases and 3 bases, with 22 bases remaining between them. Germline V gives CDR1 SNHLY, CDR2 FYNNEI. The CDR3 length is 17 residues. The CDR3 spells CASSPSGARTMYYGYTF. DNA of the CDR3: TGTGCCAGCAGTCCCTCCGGTGCTAGGACCATGTACTATGGCTACACCTTC.

This clonotype was counted a few times. V and J are TRBV27 and TRBJ1-1; no clear D gene. Trimming left V 10 bases short and J 2 bases short, with 8 bases between. Germline V gene lookup returns CDR1 MNHEY and CDR2 SMNVEV (reference sequence). The CDR3 runs to 11 residues. CDR3 protein: CATLRNTEAFF. The CDR3 nucleotides read TGTGCCACCCTTCGAAACACTGAAGCTTTCTTT.

This clonotype was seen only a few times. The rearrangement links TRBV12-3 or TRBV12-4 to TRBJ2-1; TRBD2 matches at 13 bases. The trim removed 5 bases at V and 5 bases at J, leaving 6 bases unmatched. The CDR3 spans 16 residues. The CDR3 loop is CASSPGTSGTDNEQFF. The CDR3 DNA reads TGTGCCAGCAGTCCCGGGACTAGCGGGACAGACAATGAGCAGTTCTTC.

The rearrangement joins TRBV7-8 to TRBJ2-3; the match to TRBD2 covers 14 bases. Germline CDR1 and CDR2: SGHVS and FQNEAQ. The CDR3 length is 19 residues. The ends lost 5 bases at V and 0 bases at J; junction bases unmatched: 10. CDR3 residues: CASSNRLAGGRRSTDTQYF. The CDR3 DNA reads TGTGCCAGCAGCAACCGACTAGCGGGGGGGCGAAGGAGCACAGATACGCAGTATTTT.

This rearrangement joins TRBV11-1 to TRBJ2-1; D gene uncertain. Looked up from germline, CDR1 is SGHAT and CDR2 is FQDESV (reference sequence). V lost 7 bases and J lost 7, with 8 bases in between. The CDR3 is 11 amino acids. The CDR3 coding sequence is TGTGCCAGCACCATCGAAAATGAGCAGTTCTTC. This encodes CASTIENEQFF.

Many counts were recorded for this clonotype. The J gene is TRBJ2-1, the V gene TRBV6-1; D is tentatively TRBD1 or TRBD2 (5 bases each). Germline loops: CDR1 MNHNS, CDR2 SASEGT. Trimming pared 0 bases from V and 12 bases from J, leaving 9 bases between. This CDR3 has 12 residues. CDR3 nucleotides: TGTGCCAGCAGTGAAGCTCGGGGCCCGCAGTTCTTC. It encodes CASSEARGPQFF.

CDR3 sequence: CASSLAPVSSYNEQFF. CDR3 coding DNA: TGTGCCAGCAGCTTAGCTCCTGTTAGCTCCTACAATGAGCAGTTCTTC. The chain combines TRBV7-2 with TRBJ2-1; D call uncertain. The CDR3 extends over 16 amino acids. V lost 0 bases, J lost 0 bases, and 9 bases lay in between. The germline gives CDR1 SGHTA, CDR2 FQGNSA.

This clonotype was recorded many times. This chain uses TRBV6-2 or TRBV6-3 with TRBJ2-1; weak D call: TRBD1 (7 bases). CDR3 length: 16 amino acids. Deletions cut 2 bases from V and 2 bases from J, with 13 bases between. Germline lookup yields CDR1 MNHEY and CDR2 SVGEGT. As DNA, the CDR3 is TGTGCCAGCAGTTACGGTGCAGGGGGGCCCTACAATGAGCAGTTCTTC. This encodes CASSYGAGGPYNEQFF.

This clonotype was counted at least ten times. The chain links TRBV6-5 to TRBJ2-5; the match to TRBD2 covers 9 bases. Trimming took 4 bases from V and 5 from J; bases not matched to a gene: 8. The CDR3 length is 15 residues. CDR1 and CDR2 from the germline V gene are MNHEY and SVGAGI. The CDR3 bases are TGTGCCAGCAGTTTGCTAGCGGGGACTTTCGAGACCCAGTACTTC. This codes for CASSLLAGTFETQYF.

J is TRBJ2-7 and V is TRBV2, with 8 bases lining up with TRBD1. CDR3 size: 14 residues. CDR1 and CDR2 (germline): SNHLY, FYNNEI. Trimming at V came to 3 bases and at J to 6 bases, leaving 7 bases not matched to a gene. Here the CDR3 reads CASSDVTGVGEQYF. CDR3 bases: TGTGCCAGCAGTGATGTGACAGGGGTAGGCGAGCAGTACTTC. Full variable domain (outside the CDR3, taken from reference TRBV2 and TRBJ2-7): EPEVTQTPSHQVTQMGQEVILRCVPISNHLYFYWYRQILGQKVEFLVSFYNNEISEKSEIFDDQFSVERPDGSNFTLKIRSTKLEDSAMYFCASSDVTGVGEQYFGPGTRLTVT.

This clonotype was counted a few times. The V call is TRBV5-4, the J call TRBJ2-2; 9 bases line up with TRBD1. The CDR3 loop spans 16 amino acids. Trimming at V came to 0 bases and at J to 3 bases, leaving 3 bases not matched to a gene. Germline CDR1 and CDR2: SGHNT and YYREEE (reference sequence). The CDR3 nucleotides read TGTGCCAGCAGCTTGGGTGGACAGGGGTACACCGGGGAGCTGTTTTTT. Its protein product is CASSLGGQGYTGELFF.

This clonotype was detected many times. The rearrangement uses TRBV5-1 and TRBJ2-1, with 12 bases that match TRBD2. Per the germline V gene, CDR1 is SGHRS and CDR2 is YFSETQ. The V and J ends lost 0 bases and 0 bases, in that order; junction bases with no gene match: 7. This CDR3 has 19 amino acids. CDR3 sequence reads: CASSLVTSGGLFSYNEQFF. The CDR3 bases are TGCGCCAGCAGCTTGGTGACTAGCGGGGGCCTTTTCTCCTACAATGAGCAGTTCTTC.